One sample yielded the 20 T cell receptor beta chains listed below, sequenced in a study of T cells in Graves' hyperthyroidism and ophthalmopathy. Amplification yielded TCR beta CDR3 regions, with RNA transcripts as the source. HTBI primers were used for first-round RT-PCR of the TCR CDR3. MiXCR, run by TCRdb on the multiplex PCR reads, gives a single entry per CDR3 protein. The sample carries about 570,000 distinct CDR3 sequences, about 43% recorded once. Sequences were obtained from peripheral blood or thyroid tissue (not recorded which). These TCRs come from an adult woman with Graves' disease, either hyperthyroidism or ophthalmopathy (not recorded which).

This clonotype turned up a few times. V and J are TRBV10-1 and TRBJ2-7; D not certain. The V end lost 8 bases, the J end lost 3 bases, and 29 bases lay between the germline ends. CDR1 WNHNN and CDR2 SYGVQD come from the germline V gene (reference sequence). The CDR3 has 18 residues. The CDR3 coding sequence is TGCGCCAGCCAAGATCATGGTGCATTCGAGGCACACGTCTACGAGCAGTACTTC. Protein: CASQDHGAFEAHVYEQYF.

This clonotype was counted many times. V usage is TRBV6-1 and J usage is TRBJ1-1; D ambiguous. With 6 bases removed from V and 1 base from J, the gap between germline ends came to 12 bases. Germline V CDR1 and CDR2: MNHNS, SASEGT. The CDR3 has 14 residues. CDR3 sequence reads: CASSHDPGNTEAFF. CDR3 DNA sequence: TGTGCCAGCAGCCATGACCCGGGGAACACTGAAGCTTTCTTT.

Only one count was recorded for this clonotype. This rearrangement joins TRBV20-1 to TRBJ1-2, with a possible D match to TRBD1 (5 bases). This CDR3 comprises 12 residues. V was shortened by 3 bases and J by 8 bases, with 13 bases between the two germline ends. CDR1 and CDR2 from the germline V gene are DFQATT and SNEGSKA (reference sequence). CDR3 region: CSASWGRDGYTF. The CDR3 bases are TGCAGTGCTAGCTGGGGGAGGGACGGCTACACCTTC.

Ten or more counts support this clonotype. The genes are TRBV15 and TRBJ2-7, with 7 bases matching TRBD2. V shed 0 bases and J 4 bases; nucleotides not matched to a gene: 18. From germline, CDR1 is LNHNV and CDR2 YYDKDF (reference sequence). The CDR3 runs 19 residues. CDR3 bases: TGTGCCACCAGCAGAGATCCCGGGACTATAGTTTCTCGTGCGTACGAGCAGTACTTC. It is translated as CATSRDPGTIVSRAYEQYF.

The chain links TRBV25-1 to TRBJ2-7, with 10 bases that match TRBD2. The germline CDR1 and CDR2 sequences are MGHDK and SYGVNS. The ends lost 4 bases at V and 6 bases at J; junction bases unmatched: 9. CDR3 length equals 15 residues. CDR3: CASSAGGLASFEQYF. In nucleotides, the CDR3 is TGTGCCAGCAGTGCCGGGGGACTAGCGAGTTTCGAGCAGTACTTC.

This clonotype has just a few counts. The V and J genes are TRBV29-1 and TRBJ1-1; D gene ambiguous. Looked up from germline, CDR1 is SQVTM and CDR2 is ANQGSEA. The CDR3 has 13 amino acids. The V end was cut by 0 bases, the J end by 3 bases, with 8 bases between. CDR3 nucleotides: TGCAGCGTTGAAGAGGACGGATACACTGAAGCTTTCTTT. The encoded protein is CSVEEDGYTEAFF.

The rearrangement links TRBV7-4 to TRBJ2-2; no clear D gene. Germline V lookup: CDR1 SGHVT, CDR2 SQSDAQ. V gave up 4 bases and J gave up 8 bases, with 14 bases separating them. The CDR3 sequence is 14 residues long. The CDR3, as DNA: TGTGCCAGCAGCTCCAACCCGAACCCTGGGGAGCTGTTTTTT. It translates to CASSSNPNPGELFF. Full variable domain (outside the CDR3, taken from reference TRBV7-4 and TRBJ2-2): GAGVSQSPRYKVAKRGRDVALRCDSISGHVTLYWYRQTLGQGSEVLTYSQSDAQRDKSGRPSGRFSAERPERSVSTLKIQRTEQGDSAVYLCASSSNPNPGELFFGEGSRLTVL.

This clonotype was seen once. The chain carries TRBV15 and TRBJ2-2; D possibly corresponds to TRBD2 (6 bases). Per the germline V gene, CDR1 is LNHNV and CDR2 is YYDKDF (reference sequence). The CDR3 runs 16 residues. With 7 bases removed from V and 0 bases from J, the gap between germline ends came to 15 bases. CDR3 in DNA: TGTGCCACCAAACCTAGCGAGACCGCGAACACCGGGGAGCTGTTTTTT. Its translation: CATKPSETANTGELFF.

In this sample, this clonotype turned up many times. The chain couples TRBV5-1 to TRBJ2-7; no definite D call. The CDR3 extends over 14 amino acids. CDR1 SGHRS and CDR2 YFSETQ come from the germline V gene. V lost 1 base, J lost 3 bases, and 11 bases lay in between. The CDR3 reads CASSLSLRNYEQYF. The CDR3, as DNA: TGCGCCAGCAGCTTGTCGTTGCGGAACTACGAGCAGTACTTC.

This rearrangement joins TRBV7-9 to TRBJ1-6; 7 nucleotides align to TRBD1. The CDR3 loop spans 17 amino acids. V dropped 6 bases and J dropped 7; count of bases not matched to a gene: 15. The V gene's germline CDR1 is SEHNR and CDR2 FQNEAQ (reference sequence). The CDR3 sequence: CASSVWIGDSDNSPLHF. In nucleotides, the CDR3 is TGTGCCAGCAGTGTCTGGATTGGGGACAGTGACAATTCACCCCTCCACTTT.

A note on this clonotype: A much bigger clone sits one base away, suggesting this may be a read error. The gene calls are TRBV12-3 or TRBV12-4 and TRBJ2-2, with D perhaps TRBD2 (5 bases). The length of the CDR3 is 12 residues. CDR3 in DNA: TGTGCCAGCATACAGAAAACCGGGGAGCCGTTTTTT. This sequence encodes CASIQKTGEPFF.

The CDR3 loop is CAWARGDGETQYF. Here the CDR3 DNA reads TGTGCCTGGGCCAGGGGTGATGGAGAGACCCAGTACTTC. This chain links TRBV30 with TRBJ2-5; perhaps TRBD1 as D (6 bases). From germline, CDR1 is GTSNPN and CDR2 SVGIG (reference sequence). This CDR3 contains 13 residues. V lost 5 bases and J lost 4, with 14 bases in between. The entire variable domain, with the rest obtained from reference TRBV30 and TRBJ2-5, is as follows: SQTIHQWPATLVQPVGSPLSLECTVEGTSNPNLYWYRQAAGRGLQLLFYSVGIGQISSEVPQNLSASRPQDRQFILSSKKLLLSDSGFYLCAWARGDGETQYFGPGTRLLVL.

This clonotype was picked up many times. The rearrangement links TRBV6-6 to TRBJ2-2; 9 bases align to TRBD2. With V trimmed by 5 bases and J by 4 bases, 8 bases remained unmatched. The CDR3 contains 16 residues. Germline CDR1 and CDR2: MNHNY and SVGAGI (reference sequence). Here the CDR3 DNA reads TGTGCCAGCAGTAACTTAGCGGGAGAAAGCACCGGGGAGCTGTTTTTT. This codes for CASSNLAGESTGELFF.

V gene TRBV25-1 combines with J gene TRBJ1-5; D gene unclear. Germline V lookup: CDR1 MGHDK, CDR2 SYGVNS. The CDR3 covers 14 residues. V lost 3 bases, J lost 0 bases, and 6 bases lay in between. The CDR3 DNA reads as TGTGCCAGCAGTGATGACACTAGCAATCAGCCCCAGCATTTT. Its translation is CASSDDTSNQPQHF.

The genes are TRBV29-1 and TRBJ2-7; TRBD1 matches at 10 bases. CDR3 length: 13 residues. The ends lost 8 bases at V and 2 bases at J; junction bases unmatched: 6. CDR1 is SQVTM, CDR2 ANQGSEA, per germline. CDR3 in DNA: TGCAGCTTATGGGACAGGGGCGCCTACGAGCAGTACTTC. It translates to CSLWDRGAYEQYF.

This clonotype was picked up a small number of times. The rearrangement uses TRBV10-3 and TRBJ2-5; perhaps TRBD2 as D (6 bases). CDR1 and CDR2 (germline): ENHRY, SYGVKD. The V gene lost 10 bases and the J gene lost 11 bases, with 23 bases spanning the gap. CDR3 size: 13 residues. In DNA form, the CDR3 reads TGTGCCAGTTCGGGGGAGGTCGCTAGGGAGCAGTACTTC. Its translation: CASSGEVAREQYF.

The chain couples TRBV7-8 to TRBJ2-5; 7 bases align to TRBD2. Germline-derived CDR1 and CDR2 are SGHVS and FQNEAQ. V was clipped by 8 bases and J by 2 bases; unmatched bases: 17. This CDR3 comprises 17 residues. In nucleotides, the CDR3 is TGTGCCAGCCTGGGGGGGAAGGACGCCCGACCTCAAGAGACCCAGTACTTC. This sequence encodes CASLGGKDARPQETQYF.

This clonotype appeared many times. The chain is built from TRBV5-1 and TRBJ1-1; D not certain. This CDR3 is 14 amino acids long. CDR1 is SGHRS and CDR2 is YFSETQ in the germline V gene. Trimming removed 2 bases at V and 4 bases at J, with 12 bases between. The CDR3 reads CASSFNPRATEAFF. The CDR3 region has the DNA TGCGCCAGCAGCTTTAATCCGAGGGCCACTGAAGCTTTCTTT.

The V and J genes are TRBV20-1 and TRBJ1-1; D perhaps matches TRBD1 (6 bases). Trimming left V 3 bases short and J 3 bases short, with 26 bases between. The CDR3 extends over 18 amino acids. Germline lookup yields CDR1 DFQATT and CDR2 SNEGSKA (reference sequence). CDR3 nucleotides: TGCAGTGCTAGGTCTTCGTGGCAGGGGTTTGGGGAATACACTGAAGCTTTCTTT. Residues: CSARSSWQGFGEYTEAFF.

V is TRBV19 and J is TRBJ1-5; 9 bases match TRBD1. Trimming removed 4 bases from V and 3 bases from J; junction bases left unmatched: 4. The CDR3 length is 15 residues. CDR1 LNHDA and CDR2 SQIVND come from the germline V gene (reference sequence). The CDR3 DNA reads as TGTGCCAGTAGTACACAGGGGGCGGACAATCAGCCCCAGCATTTT. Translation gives CASSTQGADNQPQHF.